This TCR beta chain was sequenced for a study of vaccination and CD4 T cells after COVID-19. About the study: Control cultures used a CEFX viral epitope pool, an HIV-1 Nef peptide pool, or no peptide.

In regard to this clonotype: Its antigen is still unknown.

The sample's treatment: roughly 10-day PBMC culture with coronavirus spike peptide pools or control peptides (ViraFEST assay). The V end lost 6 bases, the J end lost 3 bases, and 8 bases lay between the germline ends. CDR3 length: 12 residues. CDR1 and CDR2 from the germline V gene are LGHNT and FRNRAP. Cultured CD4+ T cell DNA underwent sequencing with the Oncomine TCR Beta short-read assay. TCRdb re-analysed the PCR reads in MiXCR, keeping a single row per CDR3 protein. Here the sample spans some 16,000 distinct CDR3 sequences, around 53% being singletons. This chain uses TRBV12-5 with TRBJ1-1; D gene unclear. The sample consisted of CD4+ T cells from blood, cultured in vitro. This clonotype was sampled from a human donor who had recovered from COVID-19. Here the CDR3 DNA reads TGTGCTAGTGGCCGGGTCTACACTGAAGCTTTCTTT. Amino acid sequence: CASGRVYTEAFF.